The TCR beta chain under discussion was sequenced for a study of blood T cell repertoires in COVID-19. Overall study context: Sources were T cells, B-cell-depleted T cells, or PBMCs; the material itself was cDNA or gDNA.

Only in-frame clones appear in the TCRdb table, and some are missing; sequencing was by immunoSEQ multiplex PCR. The repertoire holds about 410,000 clones, with 70% to 90% as singletons. CDR3 length: 15 amino acids. Trimming removed 2 bases at V and 2 bases at J, with 12 bases between. Germline CDR1 is SGHRS and CDR2 is YFSETQ. Sequencing was performed on peripheral blood. The V and J genes are TRBV5-1 and TRBJ2-3; tentative D call: TRBD1 (6 bases). The sequence was collected from a woman between 40 and 55 years old with COVID-19, enrolled during active disease. Here the CDR3 reads CASSFSGALTDTQYF. The CDR3 bases are TGCGCCAGCAGCTTTTCAGGGGCCCTCACAGATACGCAGTATTTT.